Shown below are 15 T cell receptor beta chains from a single sample sequenced in a study of regulatory T cells in long-lasting Graves disease. Time point given: persistent/refractory GD, antithyroid drugs over 5 years with positive TRAb. The TCR library used RNA extracted from PBMCs. HTBI primers from iRepertoire and Arm-PCR of CDR3 regions yielded the TCR beta libraries. Each CDR3 protein is one row after TCRdb ran MiXCR on the multiplex PCR reads. The sample yields about 430,000 distinct CDR3 sequences, 21% seen once. This material consisted of peripheral blood mononuclear cells (PBMCs), taken when the disease was refractory, from a patient treated with antithyroid drugs. The receptors were sampled from a female donor with Graves disease.

This clonotype occurred a few times. The CDR3 loop reads CASSPNPVRNQPQHF. CDR3 sequence (DNA): TGTGCCAGCTCACCAAATCCCGTTCGCAATCAGCCCCAGCATTTT. The chain carries TRBV18 and TRBJ1-5; D gene uncertain. Germline CDR1 KGHSH, CDR2 LQKENI. CDR3 size: 15 residues. V lost 2 bases, J lost 2 bases, and 10 bases lay in between. The full variable domain, completed using reference TRBV18 and TRBJ1-5, is NAGVMQNPRHLVRRRGQEARLRCSPMKGHSHVYWYRQLPEEGLKFMVYLQKENIIDESGMPKERFSAEFPKEGPSILRIQQVVRGDSAAYFCASSPNPVRNQPQHFGDGTRLSIL.

The V and J genes are TRBV6-1 and TRBJ2-3; perhaps TRBD2 as D (5 bases). CDR1 and CDR2 from the germline V gene are MNHNS and SASEGT. V dropped 4 bases and J dropped 3 bases, with 17 bases sitting between them. This CDR3 is 16 amino acids long. The CDR3 loop reads CASSGRRYERTDTQYF. CDR3 coding DNA: TGTGCCAGCAGTGGGCGACGATACGAGCGGACAGATACGCAGTATTTT.

This clonotype showed up just a few times. The CDR3 loop is CASSTSGVQPQHF. The CDR3 nucleotides read TGTGCCAGCAGCACCTCAGGGGTACAGCCCCAGCATTTT. This rearrangement joins TRBV7-9 to TRBJ1-5; perhaps TRBD1 as D (6 bases). V lost 5 bases and J 7 bases, leaving 12 bases between the germline ends. The CDR3 runs to 13 residues. Germline lookup yields CDR1 SEHNR and CDR2 FQNEAQ (reference sequence).

This clonotype was detected ten times or more. CDR3 DNA sequence: TGTGCCAGCAGACAGTCCCCAGACCATGGCTACACCTTC. This encodes CASRQSPDHGYTF. This chain links TRBV2 with TRBJ1-2; D unclear. Germline V gene sequence: CDR1 SNHLY, CDR2 FYNNEI. This CDR3 has 13 residues. The germline V and J ends were trimmed by 6 bases and 6 bases, with 14 bases remaining between them.

This chain links TRBV6-5 with TRBJ2-3; D perhaps matches TRBD1 (6 bases). The ends were cut back, 0 bases at V and 2 bases at J, with 9 bases in the middle. This CDR3 is built from 15 residues. Germline loops: CDR1 MNHEY, CDR2 SVGAGI. CDR3: CASSYSRGNTDTQYF. CDR3 coding DNA: TGTGCCAGCAGTTACTCGAGGGGGAACACAGATACGCAGTATTTT.

This clonotype was observed many times. V is TRBV2 and J is TRBJ2-2, with a possible D match to TRBD1 (6 bases). Germline V gene sequence: CDR1 SNHLY, CDR2 FYNNEI. The ends were cut back, 2 bases at V and 1 base at J, with 8 bases in the middle. The CDR3 contains 15 residues. CDR3 loop: CASSETGKNTGELFF. The CDR3 region has the DNA TGTGCCAGCAGTGAAACAGGGAAGAACACCGGGGAGCTGTTTTTT. Variable domain in full (rest from reference TRBV2 and TRBJ2-2): EPEVTQTPSHQVTQMGQEVILRCVPISNHLYFYWYRQILGQKVEFLVSFYNNEISEKSEIFDDQFSVERPDGSNFTLKIRSTKLEDSAMYFCASSETGKNTGELFFGEGSRLTVL.

This clonotype occurred a few times. This chain links TRBV29-1 with TRBJ1-1; TRBD1 matches at 10 bases. Germline values: CDR1 SQVTM, CDR2 ANQGSEA. This CDR3 is 14 amino acids long. Trimming at V came to 6 bases and at J to 4 bases, leaving 8 bases not matched to a gene. The CDR3 spells CSVASGTGATEAFF. CDR3 in DNA: TGCAGCGTCGCCTCTGGGACAGGGGCCACTGAAGCTTTCTTT.

This clonotype has only a few counts. The V and J genes are TRBV5-1 and TRBJ2-1; 14 bases map to TRBD2. The germline CDR1 and CDR2 sequences are SGHRS and YFSETQ. V was clipped by 3 bases and J by 4 bases; unmatched bases: 3. The CDR3 spans 16 residues. The CDR3 spells CASSSGLAGEYNEQFF. The CDR3 nucleotides are TGCGCCAGCAGCTCGGGACTAGCGGGAGAGTACAATGAGCAGTTCTTC. The whole variable domain, remainder taken from reference TRBV5-1 and TRBJ2-1, is KAGVTQTPRYLIKTRGQQVTLSCSPISGHRSVSWYQQTPGQGLQFLFEYFSETQRNKGNFPGRFSGRQFSNSRSEMNVSTLELGDSALYLCASSSGLAGEYNEQFFGPGTRLTVL.

The sample holds many counts of this clonotype. The chain recombines TRBV15 with TRBJ2-7, with TRBD2 as a possible D gene (6 bases). Trimming left V 5 bases short and J 3 bases short, with 11 bases between. Germline V gene lookup returns CDR1 LNHNV and CDR2 YYDKDF (reference sequence). CDR3 size: 13 residues. Here the CDR3 DNA reads TGTGCCACCAGCGCCGGGAGTCGCTACGAGCAGTACTTC. Its protein product is CATSAGSRYEQYF.

The V and J genes are TRBV3-1 and TRBJ2-7, with a tentative D call TRBD1 (6 bases). CDR1 LGHDT and CDR2 YNNKEL come from the germline V gene (reference sequence). V dropped 4 bases and J dropped 7 bases, with 23 bases sitting between them. The CDR3 length is 16 residues. This chain's CDR3 is CASSPPRGREPGEQYF. CDR3 nucleotides: TGTGCCAGCAGCCCCCCCAGGGGTCGGGAACCGGGTGAGCAGTACTTC.

V usage is TRBV18 and J usage is TRBJ1-5; tentative D call: TRBD1 (6 bases). Germline CDR1 and CDR2: KGHSH and LQKENI. The CDR3 length is 16 residues. Trimming removed 6 bases from V and 0 bases from J, with 15 bases in between. CDR3 DNA sequence: TGTGCCAGCTCCAATTCAGGGGTTAATAGCAATCAGCCCCAGCATTTT. The encoded protein is CASSNSGVNSNQPQHF.

V usage is TRBV9 and J usage is TRBJ2-7; tentative D call: TRBD1 (6 bases). V was cut by 4 bases and J by 3 bases, with 17 bases left in between. The germline CDR1 and CDR2 sequences are SGDLS and YYNGEE. The CDR3 consists of 15 residues. The CDR3, as DNA: TGTGCCAGCAGCCCGGTGGCAGGGGCGGACTACGAGCAGTACTTC. Its protein is CASSPVAGADYEQYF.

The rearrangement uses TRBV28 and TRBJ1-5; D may be TRBD1 (5 bases). The CDR3 is made up of 17 amino acids. Germline CDR1 MDHEN, CDR2 SYDVKM. The V end was cut by 4 bases, the J end by 0 bases, with 16 bases between. The CDR3 DNA sequence: TGTGCCAGCAGTTACCCTCCCAGGGTCTATAGCAATCAGCCCCAGCATTTT. Amino acids: CASSYPPRVYSNQPQHF.

This clonotype showed up many times. This sequence joins TRBV28 and TRBJ1-5; 7 nucleotides line up with TRBD1. The germline CDR1 and CDR2 sequences are MDHEN and SYDVKM. The junction had 4 bases not matched to a gene; V was cut back by 6 bases and J by 2 bases. The CDR3 length is 14 residues. CDR3 in amino acids: CASRRDSGNQPQHF. As DNA, the CDR3 is TGTGCCAGCAGGCGGGACAGTGGCAATCAGCCCCAGCATTTT. Variable domain in full (rest from reference TRBV28 and TRBJ1-5): DVKVTQSSRYLVKRTGEKVFLECVQDMDHENMFWYRQDPGLGLRLIYFSYDVKMKEKGDIPEGYSVSREKKERFSLILESASTNQTSMYLCASRRDSGNQPQHFGDGTRLSIL.

The chain has TRBV6-6 and TRBJ2-2; D unresolved. The CDR3 sequence is 12 residues long. Trimming took 0 bases from V and 7 from J, leaving 3 bases between them. Germline CDR1 is MNHNY and CDR2 is SVGAGI (reference sequence). CDR3 DNA sequence: TGTGCCAGCAGTTACTCGGGCGGGGAGCTGTTTTTT. As protein: CASSYSGGELFF.